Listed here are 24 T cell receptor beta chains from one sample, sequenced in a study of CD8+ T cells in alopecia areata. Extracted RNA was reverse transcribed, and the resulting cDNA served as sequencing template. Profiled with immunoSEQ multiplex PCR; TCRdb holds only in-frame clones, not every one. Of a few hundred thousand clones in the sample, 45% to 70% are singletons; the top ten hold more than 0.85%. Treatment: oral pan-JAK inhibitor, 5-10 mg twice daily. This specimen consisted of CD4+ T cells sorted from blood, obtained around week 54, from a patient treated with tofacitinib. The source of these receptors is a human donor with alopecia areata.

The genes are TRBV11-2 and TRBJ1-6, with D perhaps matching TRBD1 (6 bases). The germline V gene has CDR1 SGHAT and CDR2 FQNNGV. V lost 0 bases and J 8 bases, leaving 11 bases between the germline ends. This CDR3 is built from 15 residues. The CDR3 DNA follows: TGTGCCAGCAGCTTAGATCCAGGGGCGGATTCACCCCTCCACTTT. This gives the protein CASSLDPGADSPLHF.

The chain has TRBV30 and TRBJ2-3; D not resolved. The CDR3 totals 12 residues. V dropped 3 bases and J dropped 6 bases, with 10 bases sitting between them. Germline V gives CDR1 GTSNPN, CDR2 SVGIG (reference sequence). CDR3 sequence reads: CAWRFSSDTQYF. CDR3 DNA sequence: TGTGCCTGGAGATTCAGCTCCGATACGCAGTATTTT. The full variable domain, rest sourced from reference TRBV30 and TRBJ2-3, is SQTIHQWPATLVQPVGSPLSLECTVEGTSNPNLYWYRQAAGRGLQLLFYSVGIGQISSEVPQNLSASRPQDRQFILSSKKLLLSDSGFYLCAWRFSSDTQYFGPGTRLTVL.

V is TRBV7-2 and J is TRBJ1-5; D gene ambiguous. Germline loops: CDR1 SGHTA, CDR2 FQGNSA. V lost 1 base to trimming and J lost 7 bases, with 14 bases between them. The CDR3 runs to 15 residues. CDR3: CASSLGTGGGQPQHF. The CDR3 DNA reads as TGTGCCAGCAGCTTAGGGACGGGCGGAGGACAGCCCCAGCATTTT. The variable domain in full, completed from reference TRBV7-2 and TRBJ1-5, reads GAGVSQSPSNKVTEKGKDVELRCDPISGHTALYWYRQSLGQGLEFLIYFQGNSAPDKSGLPSDRFSAERTGGSVSTLTIQRTQQEDSAVYLCASSLGTGGGQPQHFGDGTRLSIL.

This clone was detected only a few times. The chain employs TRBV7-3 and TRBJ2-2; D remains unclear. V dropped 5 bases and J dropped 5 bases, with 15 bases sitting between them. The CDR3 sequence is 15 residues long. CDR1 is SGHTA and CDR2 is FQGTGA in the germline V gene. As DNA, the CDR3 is TGTGCCAGCAGCCCCGCCACGGGTCGGACCGGGGAGCTGTTTTTT. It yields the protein CASSPATGRTGELFF.

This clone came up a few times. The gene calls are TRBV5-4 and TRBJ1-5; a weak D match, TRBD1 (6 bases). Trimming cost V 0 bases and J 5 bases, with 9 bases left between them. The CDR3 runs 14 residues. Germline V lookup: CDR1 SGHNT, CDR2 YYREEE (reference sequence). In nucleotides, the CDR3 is TGTGCCAGCAGCTTGGATAGGGGGGATCAGCCCCAGCATTTT. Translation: CASSLDRGDQPQHF.

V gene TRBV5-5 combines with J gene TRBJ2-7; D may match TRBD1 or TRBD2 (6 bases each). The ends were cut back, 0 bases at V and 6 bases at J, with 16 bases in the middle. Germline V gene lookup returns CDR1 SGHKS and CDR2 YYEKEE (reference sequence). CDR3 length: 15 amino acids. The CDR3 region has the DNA TGTGCCAGCAGCTTGGTGGGGGGCTCTTTCTCCGAGCAGTACTTC. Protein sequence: CASSLVGGSFSEQYF.

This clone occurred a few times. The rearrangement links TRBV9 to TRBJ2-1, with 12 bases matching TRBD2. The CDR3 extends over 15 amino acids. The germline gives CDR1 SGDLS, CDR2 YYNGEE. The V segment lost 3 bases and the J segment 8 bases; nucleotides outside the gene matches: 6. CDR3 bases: TGTGCCAGCAGCGCAGGACTAGCGGGGTGGGATGAGCAGTTCTTC. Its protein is CASSAGLAGWDEQFF.

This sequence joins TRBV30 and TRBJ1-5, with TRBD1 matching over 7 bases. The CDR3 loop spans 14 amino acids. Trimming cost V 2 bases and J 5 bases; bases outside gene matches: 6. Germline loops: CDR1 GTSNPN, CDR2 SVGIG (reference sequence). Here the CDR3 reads CAWSPDRADQPQHF. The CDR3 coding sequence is TGTGCCTGGAGTCCCGACAGGGCCGATCAGCCCCAGCATTTT.

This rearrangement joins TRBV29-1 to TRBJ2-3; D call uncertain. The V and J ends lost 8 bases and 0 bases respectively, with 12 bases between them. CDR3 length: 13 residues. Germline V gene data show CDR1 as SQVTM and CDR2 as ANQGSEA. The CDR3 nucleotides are TGCAGCTCTAATGACAAGAGCACAGATACGCAGTATTTT. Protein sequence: CSSNDKSTDTQYF.

CDR3 nucleotide sequence: TGCGCCAGCAGCACGGGGTCCGTGTCTGAAGCTTTCTTT. Translation: CASSTGSVSEAFF. The chain carries TRBV5-1 and TRBJ1-1; the D is unclear. Trimming cost V 4 bases and J 6 bases, with 13 bases left between them. Germline-derived CDR1 and CDR2 are SGHRS and YFSETQ. The CDR3 sequence is 13 residues long.

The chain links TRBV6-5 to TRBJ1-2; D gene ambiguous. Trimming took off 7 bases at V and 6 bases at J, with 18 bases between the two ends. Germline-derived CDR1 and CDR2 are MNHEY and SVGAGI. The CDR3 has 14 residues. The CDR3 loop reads CASTERGFSHGYTF. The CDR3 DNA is TGTGCCAGCACAGAGCGAGGGTTCAGCCATGGCTACACCTTC.

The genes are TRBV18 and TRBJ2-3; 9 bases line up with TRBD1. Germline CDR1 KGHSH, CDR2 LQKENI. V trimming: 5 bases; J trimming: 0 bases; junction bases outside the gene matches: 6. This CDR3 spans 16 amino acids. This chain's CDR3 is CASSTGTGTSTDTQYF. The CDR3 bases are TGTGCCAGCTCAACCGGGACAGGGACTAGCACAGATACGCAGTATTTT.

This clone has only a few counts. The CDR3, as DNA: TGTGCCTGGGATAAAACAGGGAACCAGCCCCAGCATTTT. Translated: CAWDKTGNQPQHF. The chain has TRBV30 and TRBJ1-5, with D possibly TRBD1 on 6 matching bases. The V and J ends lost 5 bases and 7 bases respectively, with 15 bases between them. From germline, CDR1 is GTSNPN and CDR2 SVGIG (reference sequence). The CDR3 loop spans 13 amino acids.

For the CDR3, the DNA is TGTGCCAGCAGTCCCCCGAGGGGGCTCAACAATGAGCAGTTCTTC. Amino acids: CASSPPRGLNNEQFF. The chain uses TRBV27 and TRBJ2-1; 7 nucleotides line up with TRBD1. CDR3 length: 15 residues. Trimming cost V 5 bases and J 5 bases; bases outside gene matches: 9. Germline V gene lookup returns CDR1 MNHEY and CDR2 SMNVEV (reference sequence).

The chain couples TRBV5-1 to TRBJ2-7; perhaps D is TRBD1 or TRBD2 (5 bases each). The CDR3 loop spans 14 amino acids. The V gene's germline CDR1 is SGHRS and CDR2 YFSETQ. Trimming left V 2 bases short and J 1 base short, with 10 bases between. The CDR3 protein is CASSFGTASYEQYF. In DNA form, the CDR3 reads TGCGCCAGCAGCTTCGGGACGGCTTCCTACGAGCAGTACTTC. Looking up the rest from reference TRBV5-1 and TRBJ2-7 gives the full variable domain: KAGVTQTPRYLIKTRGQQVTLSCSPISGHRSVSWYQQTPGQGLQFLFEYFSETQRNKGNFPGRFSGRQFSNSRSEMNVSTLELGDSALYLCASSFGTASYEQYFGPGTRLTVT.

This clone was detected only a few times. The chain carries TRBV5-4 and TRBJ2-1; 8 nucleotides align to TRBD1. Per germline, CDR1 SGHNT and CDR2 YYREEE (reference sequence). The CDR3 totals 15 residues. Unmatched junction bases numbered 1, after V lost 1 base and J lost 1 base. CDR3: CASSLRQGSYNEQFF. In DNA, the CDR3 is TGTGCCAGCAGCTTGAGACAGGGGTCCTACAATGAGCAGTTCTTC.

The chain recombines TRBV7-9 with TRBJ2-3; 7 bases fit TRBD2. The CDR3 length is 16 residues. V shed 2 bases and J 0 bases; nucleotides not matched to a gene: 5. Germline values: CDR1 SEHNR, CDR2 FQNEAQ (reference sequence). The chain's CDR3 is CASSLTGGRSTDTQYF. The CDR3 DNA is TGTGCCAGCAGCTTAACCGGGGGGAGGAGCACAGATACGCAGTATTTT.

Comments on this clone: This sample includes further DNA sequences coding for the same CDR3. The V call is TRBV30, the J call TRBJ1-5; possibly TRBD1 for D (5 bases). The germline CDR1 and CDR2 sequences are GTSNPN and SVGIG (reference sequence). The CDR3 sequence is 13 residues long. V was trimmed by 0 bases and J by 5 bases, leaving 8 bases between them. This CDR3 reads CAWSVGTDQPQHF. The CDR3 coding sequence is TGTGCCTGGAGTGTCGGGACCGATCAGCCCCAGCATTTT.

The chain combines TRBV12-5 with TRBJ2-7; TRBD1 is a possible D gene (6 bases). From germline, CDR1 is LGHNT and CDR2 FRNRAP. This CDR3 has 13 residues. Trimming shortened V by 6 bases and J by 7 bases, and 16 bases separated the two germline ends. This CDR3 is CASGRTEFREQYF. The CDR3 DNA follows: TGTGCTAGTGGACGGACAGAGTTCCGGGAGCAGTACTTC.

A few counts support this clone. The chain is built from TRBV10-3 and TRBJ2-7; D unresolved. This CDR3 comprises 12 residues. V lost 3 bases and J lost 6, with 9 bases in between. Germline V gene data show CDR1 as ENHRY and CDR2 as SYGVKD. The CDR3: CAISELGFEQYF. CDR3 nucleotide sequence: TGTGCCATCAGTGAATTGGGTTTCGAGCAGTACTTC.

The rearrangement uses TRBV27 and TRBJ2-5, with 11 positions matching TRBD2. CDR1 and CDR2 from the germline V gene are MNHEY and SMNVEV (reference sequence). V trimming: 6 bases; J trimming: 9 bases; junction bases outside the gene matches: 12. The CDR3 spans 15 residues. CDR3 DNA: TGTGCCAGCAGACAAGGAGGTAGCGGGGGGGCAGCCCAGTACTTC. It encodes CASRQGGSGGAAQYF.

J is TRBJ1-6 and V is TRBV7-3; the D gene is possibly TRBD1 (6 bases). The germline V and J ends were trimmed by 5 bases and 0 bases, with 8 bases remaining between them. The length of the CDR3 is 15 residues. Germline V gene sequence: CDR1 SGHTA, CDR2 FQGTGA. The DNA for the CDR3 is TGTGCCAGCAGCATGGACAGCTCCTATAATTCACCCCTCCACTTT. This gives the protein CASSMDSSYNSPLHF. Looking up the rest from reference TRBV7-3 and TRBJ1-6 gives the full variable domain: GAGVSQTPSNKVTEKGKYVELRCDPISGHTALYWYRQSLGQGPEFLIYFQGTGAADDSGLPNDRFFAVRPEGSVSTLKIQRTERGDSAVYLCASSMDSSYNSPLHFGNGTRLTVT.

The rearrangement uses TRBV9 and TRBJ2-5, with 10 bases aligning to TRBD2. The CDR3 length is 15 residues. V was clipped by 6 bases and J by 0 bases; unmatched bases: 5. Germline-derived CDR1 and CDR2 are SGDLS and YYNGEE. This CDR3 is CASTQTSGYQETQYF. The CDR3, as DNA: TGTGCCAGCACCCAGACTAGCGGGTACCAAGAGACCCAGTACTTC.

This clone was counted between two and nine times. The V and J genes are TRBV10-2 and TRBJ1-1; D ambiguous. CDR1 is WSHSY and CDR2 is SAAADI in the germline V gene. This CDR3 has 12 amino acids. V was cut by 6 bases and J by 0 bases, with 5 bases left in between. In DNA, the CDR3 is TGCGCCAGCAGCTCCATGAACACTGAAGCTTTCTTT. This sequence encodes CASSSMNTEAFF.